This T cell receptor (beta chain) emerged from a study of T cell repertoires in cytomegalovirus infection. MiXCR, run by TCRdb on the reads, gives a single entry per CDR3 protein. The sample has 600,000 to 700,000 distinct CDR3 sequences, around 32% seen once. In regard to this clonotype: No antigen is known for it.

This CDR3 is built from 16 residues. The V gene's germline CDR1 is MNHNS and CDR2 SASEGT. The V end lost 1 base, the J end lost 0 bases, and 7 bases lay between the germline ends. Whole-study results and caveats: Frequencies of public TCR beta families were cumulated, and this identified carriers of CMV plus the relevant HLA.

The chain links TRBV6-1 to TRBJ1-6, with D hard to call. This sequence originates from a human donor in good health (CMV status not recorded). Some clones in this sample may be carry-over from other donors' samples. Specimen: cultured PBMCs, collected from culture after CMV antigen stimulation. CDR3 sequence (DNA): TGTGCCAGCAGTGAAGGTGTCAGCTCCTATAATTCACCCCTCCACTTT. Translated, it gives CASSEGVSSYNSPLHF.